Presented here are 28 T cell receptor beta chains from one specimen sequenced in a study of tumor-infiltrating lymphocytes in localized non-small cell lung cancer. Here immunoSEQ multiplex PCR was the method, and the copy in TCRdb shows in-frame clones only, minus some. The sample has under 20,000 clones; roughly 72% are singletons. Material: lung tumor tissue. These receptors were collected from a human donor with non-small cell lung cancer.

The chain is built from TRBV2 and TRBJ1-4; no clear D. The V gene lost 7 bases and the J gene lost 4 bases, with 7 bases spanning the gap. The CDR3 loop spans 12 amino acids. Germline values: CDR1 SNHLY, CDR2 FYNNEI. The chain's CDR3 is CASKVFNEKLFF. The CDR3, as DNA: TGTGCCAGCAAGGTCTTTAATGAAAAACTGTTTTTT.

The gene calls are TRBV7-3 and TRBJ2-1; 8 bases fit TRBD1. Germline V gene sequence: CDR1 SGHTA, CDR2 FQGTGA. V dropped 5 bases and J dropped 8; count of bases not matched to a gene: 11. The CDR3 contains 15 residues. This CDR3 reads CASSVSGGKGDEQFF. The CDR3 DNA follows: TGTGCCAGCAGCGTATCAGGGGGCAAAGGAGATGAGCAGTTCTTC.

The CDR3 coding sequence is TGTGCCAGCAGCGAAAACGGGAACACTGAAGCTTTCTTT. Translated, it gives CASSENGNTEAFF. The V and J genes are TRBV28 and TRBJ1-1; no reliable D call. In germline, CDR1 is MDHEN, CDR2 SYDVKM. Trimming removed 6 bases from V and 1 base from J, with 9 bases in between. The CDR3 is 13 residues long.

The V gene is TRBV11-3, the J gene TRBJ2-1, with D maybe TRBD1 (5 bases). Germline values: CDR1 SGHNT, CDR2 YENEEA. The CDR3 is made up of 14 amino acids. V was shortened by 1 base and J by 6 bases, with 10 bases between the two germline ends. Here the CDR3 reads CASSLGQGSNEQFF. As DNA, the CDR3 is TGTGCCAGCAGCTTAGGGCAGGGTAGCAATGAGCAGTTCTTC. Together with reference TRBV11-3 and TRBJ2-1, the CDR3 gives the full variable domain: EAGVVQSPRYKIIEKKQPVAFWCNPISGHNTLYWYLQNLGQGPELLIRYENEEAVDDSQLPKDRFSAERLKGVDSTLKIQPAELGDSAVYLCASSLGQGSNEQFFGPGTRLTVL.

This clone was observed a handful of times. The V gene is TRBV7-9, the J gene TRBJ1-1, with 7 bases lining up with TRBD1. Losses at the gene ends were 5 bases for V and 1 base for J; bases not matched to a gene: 16. The CDR3 is 18 amino acids. The V gene's germline CDR1 is SEHNR and CDR2 FQNEAQ (reference sequence). The CDR3 DNA reads as TGTGCCAGCAGCCTCGACAGGGCGAGAAGATTGGGGAACACTGAAGCTTTCTTT. Its translation is CASSLDRARRLGNTEAFF.

This chain links TRBV5-5 with TRBJ1-4; the D is unclear. With 7 bases removed from V and 2 bases from J, the gap between germline ends came to 12 bases. The CDR3 runs to 14 residues. Germline-derived CDR1 and CDR2 are SGHKS and YYEKEE (reference sequence). The CDR3 sequence is CASFEGGTNEKLFF. In nucleotides, the CDR3 is TGTGCCAGCTTCGAGGGAGGCACTAATGAAAAACTGTTTTTT.

The chain carries TRBV27 and TRBJ1-4, with 7 bases lining up with TRBD1. V lost 3 bases and J lost 7; bases outside the gene matches: 11. Germline values: CDR1 MNHEY, CDR2 SMNVEV (reference sequence). The CDR3 consists of 16 residues. CDR3 in DNA: TGTGCCAGCAGTTTGGGACAGTCCCGTCAGAGTGAAAAACTGTTTTTT. The encoded protein is CASSLGQSRQSEKLFF.

The chain joins TRBV4-1 to TRBJ1-1; a weak D match, TRBD1 (6 bases). The CDR3 has 16 amino acids. Germline V CDR1 and CDR2: MGHRA, YSYEKL. V lost 4 bases, J lost 1 base, and 16 bases lay in between. The CDR3 region is CASSPRGGAGNTEAFF. In nucleotides, the CDR3 is TGCGCCAGCAGCCCCCGAGGGGGGGCAGGGAACACTGAAGCTTTCTTT.

This clone is judged medium-sized. The chain carries TRBV19 and TRBJ2-2; D call uncertain. Germline values: CDR1 LNHDA, CDR2 SQIVND (reference sequence). This CDR3 region has 13 residues. Trimming removed 2 bases from V and 4 bases from J, with 5 bases in between. The CDR3 spells CASSITTTGELFF. The CDR3 DNA reads TGTGCCAGTAGTATAACTACCACCGGGGAGCTGTTTTTT.

This clone was found once. The chain's CDR3 is CSVWGQGTTTGELFF. In nucleotides, the CDR3 is TGCAGCGTTTGGGGACAGGGGACCACGACCGGGGAGCTGTTTTTT. This chain uses TRBV29-1 with TRBJ2-2, with 10 bases fitting TRBD1. Losses at the gene ends were 5 bases for V and 5 bases for J; bases not matched to a gene: 8. Looked up from germline, CDR1 is SQVTM and CDR2 is ANQGSEA. This CDR3 has 15 amino acids.

The rearrangement joins TRBV5-1 to TRBJ2-3; D possibly corresponds to TRBD2 (6 bases). V was shortened by 0 bases and J by 1 base, with 6 bases between the two germline ends. This CDR3 comprises 14 residues. The germline CDR1 and CDR2 sequences are SGHRS and YFSETQ. CDR3 sequence reads: CASSLGGGTDTQYF. DNA for the CDR3: TGCGCCAGCAGCTTGGGGGGGGGCACAGATACGCAGTATTTT. Based on the CDR3 plus reference TRBV5-1 and TRBJ2-3, the full variable domain is KAGVTQTPRYLIKTRGQQVTLSCSPISGHRSVSWYQQTPGQGLQFLFEYFSETQRNKGNFPGRFSGRQFSNSRSEMNVSTLELGDSALYLCASSLGGGTDTQYFGPGTRLTVL.

V gene TRBV2 combines with J gene TRBJ1-3; D is perhaps TRBD1 (6 bases). From germline, CDR1 is SNHLY and CDR2 FYNNEI. The CDR3 length is 16 residues. Trimming left V 6 bases short and J 4 bases short, with 19 bases between. The CDR3: CASRFGAAGEGNTIYF. For the CDR3, the DNA is TGTGCCAGCAGGTTCGGGGCTGCAGGGGAGGGAAACACCATATATTTT.

This clone was seen just once. The same CDR3 can be traced to other DNA sequences in this sample. The rearrangement links TRBV7-2 to TRBJ2-7, with D perhaps TRBD2 (6 bases). The CDR3 has 14 residues. The germline CDR1 and CDR2 sequences are SGHTA and FQGNSA. Trimming removed 0 bases from V and 5 bases from J, with 11 bases in between. The CDR3 region has the DNA TGTGCCAGCAGCTTAGCGGGGCTAGCGCACGAGCAGTACTTC. As protein: CASSLAGLAHEQYF.

This chain uses TRBV6-5 with TRBJ2-1, with D hard to call. The CDR3 has 16 amino acids. Germline V gives CDR1 MNHEY, CDR2 SVGAGI. V lost 2 bases, J lost 6 bases, and 17 bases lay in between. For the CDR3, the DNA is TGTGCCAGCAGTTACGTGGGCGGATCCTCATTCAATGAGCAGTTCTTC. Translating it yields CASSYVGGSSFNEQFF.

This clone was counted once. The J gene is TRBJ1-5, the V gene TRBV18; maybe TRBD1 (6 bases). The germline V and J ends were trimmed by 4 bases and 4 bases, with 14 bases remaining between them. The CDR3 loop spans 15 amino acids. Germline loops: CDR1 KGHSH, CDR2 LQKENI. CDR3: CASSQWGARNQPQHF. CDR3 DNA sequence: TGTGCCAGCTCACAATGGGGGGCGCGAAATCAGCCCCAGCATTTT.

The V call is TRBV5-1, the J call TRBJ2-5; D may be TRBD2 (6 bases). The CDR3 runs 14 residues. The germline CDR1 and CDR2 sequences are SGHRS and YFSETQ. V lost 4 bases and J 6 bases, leaving 16 bases between the germline ends. The CDR3 region is CASSPGVGPQTQYF. The CDR3 coding sequence is TGCGCCAGCAGCCCGGGAGTCGGGCCACAGACCCAGTACTTC. The variable domain in full, with the rest retrieved from reference TRBV5-1 and TRBJ2-5, is KAGVTQTPRYLIKTRGQQVTLSCSPISGHRSVSWYQQTPGQGLQFLFEYFSETQRNKGNFPGRFSGRQFSNSRSEMNVSTLELGDSALYLCASSPGVGPQTQYFGPGTRLLVL.

This clone showed up just a few times. The gene calls are TRBV2 and TRBJ1-2; tentatively, D is TRBD1 (5 bases). CDR3 length: 17 amino acids. Germline V gives CDR1 SNHLY, CDR2 FYNNEI. V lost 7 bases to trimming and J lost 2 bases, with 23 bases between them. The CDR3 sequence is CASTPDLGGPGNYGYTF. Here the CDR3 DNA reads TGTGCCAGCACCCCGGATCTGGGGGGTCCGGGGAACTATGGCTACACCTTC. The whole variable domain, remainder taken from reference TRBV2 and TRBJ1-2, is EPEVTQTPSHQVTQMGQEVILRCVPISNHLYFYWYRQILGQKVEFLVSFYNNEISEKSEIFDDQFSVERPDGSNFTLKIRSTKLEDSAMYFCASTPDLGGPGNYGYTFGSGTRLTVV.

The chain carries TRBV10-3 and TRBJ2-7, with a possible D match to TRBD1 (6 bases). V dropped 0 bases and J dropped 5 bases, with 11 bases sitting between them. The CDR3 consists of 14 residues. Germline V gene data show CDR1 as ENHRY and CDR2 as SYGVKD. CDR3 in amino acids: CAISESLDSHEQYF. DNA of the CDR3: TGTGCCATCAGTGAGTCGTTGGACAGCCACGAGCAGTACTTC.

The chain uses TRBV5-5 and TRBJ2-1, with D possibly matching TRBD1 (5 bases). CDR1 is SGHKS, CDR2 YYEKEE, per germline (reference sequence). V was trimmed by 2 bases and J by 10 bases, leaving 10 bases between them. The CDR3 has 12 residues. DNA of the CDR3: TGTGCCAGCAGCTTCTACAGGCGGGAGCAGTTCTTC. Amino acids: CASSFYRREQFF.

The J gene is TRBJ2-3, the V gene TRBV28; D is tentatively TRBD1 or TRBD2 (6 bases each). Trimming took off 4 bases at V and 3 bases at J, with 14 bases between the two ends. The CDR3 contains 15 residues. Germline V gene data show CDR1 as MDHEN and CDR2 as SYDVKM. The CDR3 bases are TGTGCCAGCAGTTCCCGACTAGGGGGGACAGATACGCAGTATTTT. The encoded protein is CASSSRLGGTDTQYF.

The gene calls are TRBV7-2 and TRBJ2-7; maybe TRBD1 (5 bases). The CDR3 runs 15 residues. Germline CDR1 reads SGHTA; CDR2 reads FQGNSA. With 1 base removed from V and 2 bases from J, the gap between germline ends came to 12 bases. The CDR3 nucleotides read TGTGCCAGCAGCTTAGGGCAGGGCGGCGCCTACGAGCAGTACTTC. Translating gives CASSLGQGGAYEQYF.

The chain uses TRBV30 and TRBJ2-1; D is undetermined. The V end was cut by 3 bases, the J end by 14 bases, with 17 bases between. The germline V gene encodes CDR1 GTSNPN and CDR2 SVGIG (reference sequence). This CDR3 comprises 12 residues. CDR3 region: CAWRTDSPGKFF. CDR3 in DNA: TGTGCCTGGAGAACCGACTCCCCTGGGAAGTTCTTC.

The J gene is TRBJ2-1, the V gene TRBV10-1; TRBD2 agrees at 12 bases. Germline CDR1 is WNHNN and CDR2 is SYGVQD (reference sequence). The V and J ends lost 3 bases and 5 bases, in that order; junction bases with no gene match: 5. CDR3 size: 16 residues. The CDR3 sequence is CASSDRTSGDHNEQFF. The CDR3 bases are TGCGCCAGCAGTGACAGGACTAGCGGGGACCACAATGAGCAGTTCTTC.

The genes are TRBV7-2 and TRBJ2-3, with 14 positions matching TRBD2. Trimming cost V 5 bases and J 1 base; bases outside gene matches: 5. The CDR3 loop spans 17 amino acids. Germline V gene lookup returns CDR1 SGHTA and CDR2 FQGNSA. CDR3 amino acids: CASSEPGLAGGTDTQYF. As DNA, the CDR3 is TGTGCCAGCAGCGAGCCGGGACTAGCGGGAGGCACAGATACGCAGTATTTT.

This chain joins TRBV28 and TRBJ1-5, with D unclear. V was clipped by 3 bases and J by 4 bases, with 7 bases between them. The germline CDR1 and CDR2 sequences are MDHEN and SYDVKM. This CDR3 is built from 13 residues. The CDR3 reads CASSFFQNQPQHF. The CDR3 bases are TGTGCCAGCAGTTTTTTTCAGAATCAGCCCCAGCATTTT.

This clone was counted between two and nine times. This chain joins TRBV6-5 and TRBJ1-1, with D hard to call. Trimming shortened V by 5 bases and J by 4 bases, and 14 bases separated the two germline ends. The CDR3 has 14 amino acids. Germline V gene lookup returns CDR1 MNHEY and CDR2 SVGAGI. CDR3 residues: CASSLSLVFTEAFF. The CDR3 region has the DNA TGTGCCAGCAGTCTTTCGCTAGTTTTCACTGAAGCTTTCTTT.

The gene calls are TRBV7-3 and TRBJ2-5; perhaps TRBD1 as D (7 bases). This CDR3 region has 13 residues. Germline V gene sequence: CDR1 SGHTA, CDR2 FQGTGA. V was shortened by 5 bases and J by 5 bases, with 12 bases between the two germline ends. CDR3 amino acids: CASSPGGRETQYF. In DNA form, the CDR3 reads TGTGCCAGCAGCCCAGGGGGGCGGGAGACCCAGTACTTC.

The V call is TRBV6-1, the J call TRBJ1-1; D perhaps matches TRBD1 (5 bases). This CDR3 has 13 amino acids. The V gene lost 5 bases and the J gene lost 1 base, with 8 bases spanning the gap. Germline loops: CDR1 MNHNS, CDR2 SASEGT. The CDR3 reads CASSIQENTEAFF. In DNA, the CDR3 is TGTGCCAGCAGTATACAGGAGAACACTGAAGCTTTCTTT.